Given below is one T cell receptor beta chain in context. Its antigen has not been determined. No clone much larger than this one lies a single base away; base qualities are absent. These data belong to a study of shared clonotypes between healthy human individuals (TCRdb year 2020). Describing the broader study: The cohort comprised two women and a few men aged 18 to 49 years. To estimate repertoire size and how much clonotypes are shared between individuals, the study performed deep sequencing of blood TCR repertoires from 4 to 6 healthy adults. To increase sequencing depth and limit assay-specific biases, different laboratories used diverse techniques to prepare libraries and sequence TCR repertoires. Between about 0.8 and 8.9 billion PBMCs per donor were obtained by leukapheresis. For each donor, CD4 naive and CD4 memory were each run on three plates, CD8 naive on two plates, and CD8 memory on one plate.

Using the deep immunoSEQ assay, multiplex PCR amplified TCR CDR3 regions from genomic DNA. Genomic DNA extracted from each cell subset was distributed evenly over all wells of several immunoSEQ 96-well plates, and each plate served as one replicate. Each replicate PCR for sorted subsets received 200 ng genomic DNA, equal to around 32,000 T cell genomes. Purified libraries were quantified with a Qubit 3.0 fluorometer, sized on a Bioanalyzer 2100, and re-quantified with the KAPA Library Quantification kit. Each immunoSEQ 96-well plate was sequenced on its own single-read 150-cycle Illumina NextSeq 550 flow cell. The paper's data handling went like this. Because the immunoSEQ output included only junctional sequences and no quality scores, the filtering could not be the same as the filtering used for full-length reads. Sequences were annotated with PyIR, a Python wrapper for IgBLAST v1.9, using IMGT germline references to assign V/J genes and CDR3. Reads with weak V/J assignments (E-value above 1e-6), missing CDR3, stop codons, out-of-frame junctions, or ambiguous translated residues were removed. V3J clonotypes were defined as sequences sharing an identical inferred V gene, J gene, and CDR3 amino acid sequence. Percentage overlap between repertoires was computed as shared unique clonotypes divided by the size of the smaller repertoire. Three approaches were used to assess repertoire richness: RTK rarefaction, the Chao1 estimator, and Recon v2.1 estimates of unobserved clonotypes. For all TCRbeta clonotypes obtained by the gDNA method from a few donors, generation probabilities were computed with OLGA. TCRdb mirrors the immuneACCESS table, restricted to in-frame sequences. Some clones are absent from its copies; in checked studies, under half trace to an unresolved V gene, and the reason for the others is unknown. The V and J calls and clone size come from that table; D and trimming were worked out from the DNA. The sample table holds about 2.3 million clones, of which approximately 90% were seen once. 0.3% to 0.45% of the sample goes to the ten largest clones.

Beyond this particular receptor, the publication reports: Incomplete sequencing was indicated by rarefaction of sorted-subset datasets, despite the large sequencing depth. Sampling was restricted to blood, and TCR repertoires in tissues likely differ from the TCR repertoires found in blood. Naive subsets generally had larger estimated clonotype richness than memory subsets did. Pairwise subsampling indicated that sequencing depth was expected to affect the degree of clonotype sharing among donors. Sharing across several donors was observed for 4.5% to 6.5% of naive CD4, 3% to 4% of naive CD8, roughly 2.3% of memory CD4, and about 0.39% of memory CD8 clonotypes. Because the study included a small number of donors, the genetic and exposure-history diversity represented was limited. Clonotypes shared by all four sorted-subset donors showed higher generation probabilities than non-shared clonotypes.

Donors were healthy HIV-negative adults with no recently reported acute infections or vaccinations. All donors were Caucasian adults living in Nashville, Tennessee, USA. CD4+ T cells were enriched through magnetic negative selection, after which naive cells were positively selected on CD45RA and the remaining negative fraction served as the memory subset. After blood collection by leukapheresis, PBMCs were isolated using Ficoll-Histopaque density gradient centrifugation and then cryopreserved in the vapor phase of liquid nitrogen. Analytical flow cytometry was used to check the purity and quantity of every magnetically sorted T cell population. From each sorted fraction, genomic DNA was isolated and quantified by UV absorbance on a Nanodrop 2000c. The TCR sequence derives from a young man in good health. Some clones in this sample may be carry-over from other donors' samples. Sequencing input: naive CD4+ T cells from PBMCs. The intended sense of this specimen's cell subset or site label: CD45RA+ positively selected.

The DNA is as follows: TGTGCCAGCTCACTGTTCGGACTAGCGGGATTCAACGAGCAGTACTTC. Translation gives CASSLFGLAGFNEQYF. The V and J segments used are TRBV18 and TRBJ2-7; a stretch of 12 junction bases matches TRBD2. In the germline V gene, CDR1 corresponds to KGHSH and CDR2 to LQKENI. Compared with germline, V lacks 4 bases and J lacks 5 bases; bases without a gene match: 9. There are 16 amino acids in the CDR3, from cysteine to phenylalanine inclusive. The retained sequence is limited to the CDR3, 48 bases, with the frame set at the first base.